The 15 T cell receptor beta chains reported below all come from one sample, sequenced in a study of T cell clonotyping in hematopoietic cell transplantation. Sequencing used immunoSEQ multiplex PCR; TCRdb keeps in-frame clones, though not all of them. Seen here are roughly 9,000 clones, roughly 87% observed once, and the top ten hold about 30%. Time point here: recipient sample about 28 days before transplant, after cytoreduction. Material: peripheral blood mononuclear cells, obtained before stem cell transplant. These receptors originate from a woman in her sixties with acute myeloid leukemia. Some clones in this sample may be carry-over from other donors' samples.

This clone was seen a single time. J is TRBJ1-2 and V is TRBV27, with D maybe TRBD1 (5 bases). The CDR3 loop spans 14 amino acids. Germline V gene lookup returns CDR1 MNHEY and CDR2 SMNVEV (reference sequence). V was cut by 6 bases and J by 4 bases, with 15 bases left in between. CDR3: CASSPFGAFYGYTF. The CDR3 nucleotides read TGTGCCAGCAGCCCCTTCGGGGCATTCTATGGCTACACCTTC.

This clone was seen only a few times. The chain uses TRBV5-1 and TRBJ2-2, with 12 bases lining up with TRBD2. The CDR3 totals 17 residues. The V gene end was trimmed by 0 bases and the J gene end by 6 bases; junction bases not matched to a gene: 6. Germline CDR1 and CDR2: SGHRS and YFSETQ. The CDR3 protein is CASSLGLAGGTAGELFF. In DNA form, the CDR3 reads TGCGCCAGCAGCTTGGGCCTAGCGGGAGGGACCGCCGGGGAGCTGTTTTTT.

This clone was recorded once. The rearrangement links TRBV4-1 to TRBJ2-4; D is uncertain. Germline V gene lookup returns CDR1 MGHRA and CDR2 YSYEKL. This CDR3 is built from 16 residues. V was pared by 1 base and J by 0 bases, with 10 bases between. For the CDR3, the DNA is TGCGCCAGCAGCCAAGTGAGTCAGACAGCCAAAAACATTCAGTACTTC. Translated: CASSQVSQTAKNIQYF.

The genes are TRBV5-1 and TRBJ2-3; 14 bases fit TRBD2. Trimming took 4 bases from V and 3 from J; bases not matched to a gene: 13. The germline V gene encodes CDR1 SGHRS and CDR2 YFSETQ. This CDR3 region has 19 residues. The CDR3 is CASSKPGLAGVSPTDTQYF. DNA of the CDR3: TGCGCCAGCAGCAAGCCGGGACTAGCGGGGGTTTCACCTACAGATACGCAGTATTTT.

The gene calls are TRBV5-8 and TRBJ2-5; 7 nucleotides match TRBD2. The DNA end is a closer match to TRBJ2-7, so the J assignment may be wrong. The CDR3 has 13 residues. Germline CDR1 SGHTS, CDR2 YDEGEE. The chain's CDR3 is CASTGEGRNEQYF. In nucleotides, the CDR3 is TGTGCCAGCACCGGGGAGGGTAGGAACGAGCAGTACTTC.

This chain links TRBV6-1 with TRBJ1-4; D unresolved. CDR1 and CDR2 from the germline V gene are MNHNS and SASEGT. Trimming left V 7 bases short and J 16 bases short, with 16 bases between. The length of the CDR3 is 11 residues. The CDR3 spells CASTDRISSFF. Written as DNA, the CDR3 is TGTGCCAGCACTGATCGAATTTCTTCGTTTTTT.

This clone was observed a few times. J is TRBJ1-2 and V is TRBV6-6, with unresolved D. Germline V CDR1 and CDR2: MNHNY, SVGAGI (reference sequence). Trimming removed 10 bases from V and 1 base from J, with 19 bases in between. The CDR3 spans 15 residues. CDR3 DNA: TGTGCCACGTCAGAAGTCCTAAGTTTTAACTATGGCTACACCTTC. The encoded protein is CATSEVLSFNYGYTF.

The chain joins TRBV19 to TRBJ1-3; D remains unclear. This CDR3 is built from 14 residues. Germline V gives CDR1 LNHDA, CDR2 SQIVND (reference sequence). Trimming left V 1 base short and J 2 bases short, with 6 bases between. In nucleotides, the CDR3 is TGTGCCAGTAGTATAGGGGGTACTGGAAACACCATATATTTT. Its protein is CASSIGGTGNTIYF.

The chain links TRBV10-3 to TRBJ1-3; D not resolved. CDR1 is ENHRY and CDR2 is SYGVKD in the germline V gene. The CDR3 extends over 15 amino acids. Between the trimmed V and J ends, which lost 6 bases and 2 bases, there was a span of 14 bases. The DNA of the CDR3 is TGTGCCATCAGGGTCACGTTGGGTCCTGGAAACACCATATATTTT. Protein: CAIRVTLGPGNTIYF.

The gene calls are TRBV30 and TRBJ2-2, with D tentatively TRBD2 (7 bases). Germline V lookup: CDR1 GTSNPN, CDR2 SVGIG (reference sequence). There are 15 residues in the CDR3. V lost 3 bases, J lost 5 bases, and 16 bases lay in between. In nucleotides, the CDR3 is TGTGCCTGGAGCCCATGGGGGGGCTGGACCGGGGAGCTGTTTTTT. Amino acid sequence: CAWSPWGGWTGELFF.

The rearrangement links TRBV2 to TRBJ2-4, with D uncertain. Looked up from germline, CDR1 is SNHLY and CDR2 is FYNNEI. Trimming took 6 bases from V and 3 from J, leaving 18 bases between them. The CDR3 runs 16 residues. CDR3 DNA: TGTGCCAGCAGAGCCGAGACCACCTTTAGCAAAAACATTCAGTACTTC. Its translation: CASRAETTFSKNIQYF.

This chain links TRBV7-8 with TRBJ1-5; 8 bases line up with TRBD1. Germline lookup yields CDR1 SGHVS and CDR2 FQNEAQ. This CDR3 comprises 13 residues. The V segment lost 8 bases and the J segment 6 bases; nucleotides outside the gene matches: 6. CDR3 region: CASGGRGLQPQHF. Written as DNA, the CDR3 is TGTGCCAGCGGGGGCAGGGGGCTTCAGCCCCAGCATTTT.

The chain joins TRBV19 to TRBJ1-1, with D possibly matching TRBD1 (5 bases). CDR1 and CDR2 from the germline V gene are LNHDA and SQIVND (reference sequence). The CDR3 runs to 16 residues. Trimming removed 9 bases at V and 3 bases at J, with 23 bases between. The CDR3 nucleotides are TGTGCCAGCCGACCGCAGGGTTTCGGGTCTTACACTGAAGCTTTCTTT. As protein: CASRPQGFGSYTEAFF. Together with reference TRBV19 and TRBJ1-1, the CDR3 gives the full variable domain: DGGITQSPKYLFRKEGQNVTLSCEQNLNHDAMYWYRQDPGQGLRLIYYSQIVNDFQKGDIAEGYSVSREKKESFPLTVTSAQKNPTAFYLCASRPQGFGSYTEAFFGQGTRLTVV.

V usage is TRBV13 and J usage is TRBJ1-1; D uncertain. CDR3 length: 15 amino acids. The germline gives CDR1 PRHDT, CDR2 FYEKMQ (reference sequence). V gave up 4 bases and J gave up 1 base, with 13 bases separating them. CDR3 amino acids: CASSSPRGWNTEAFF. The CDR3 region has the DNA TGTGCCAGCAGCTCCCCCCGGGGTTGGAACACTGAAGCTTTCTTT.

The chain joins TRBV5-1 to TRBJ1-3, with TRBD1 matching over 8 bases. J lost 1 base, V lost 4 bases, and 13 bases had no gene match. Germline loops: CDR1 SGHRS, CDR2 YFSETQ. CDR3 length: 18 amino acids. CDR3 amino acids: CASSPTPGQELSGNTIYF. The CDR3 nucleotides read TGCGCCAGCAGCCCAACTCCGGGACAGGAACTTTCTGGAAACACCATATATTTT.